This T cell receptor (beta chain) originates from a study of cytomegalovirus exposure and HLA in healthy donors. Overall study: Inside one of the first data releases sat around 80 million unique TCRs taken from HLA-typed donors.

Study outcomes and limitations: In a later analysis, TCR beta V- and J-gene trimming showed a link to a missense DCLRE1C variant. Per a prior analysis, the majority of TCR beta V segments were productive roughly 87% or roughly 30% of the time. It was reported that the classifier diagnosed cytomegalovirus status with high specificity and sensitivity in both the original and validation cohorts.

PCR was performed using 60 Vbeta and 13 Jbeta primers. Method: immunoSEQ multiplex PCR; TCRdb's copy keeps in-frame clones and lacks some. The sample yields some 150,000 clones, around 79% seen once. In regard to this clone: Its antigen remains unknown.

Per germline, CDR1 MNHEY and CDR2 SMNVEV (reference sequence). This CDR3 contains 17 residues. V lost 8 bases, J lost 1 base, and 12 bases stayed unmatched. The chain links TRBV27 to TRBJ2-1; 9 nucleotides line up with TRBD1. This sequence was found in a human donor in good health. The sample was PBMCs. The CDR3 protein is CASQNKPGQGSYNEQFF. As DNA, the CDR3 is TGTGCCAGCCAAAACAAGCCGGGACAGGGTTCCTACAATGAGCAGTTCTTC.